The next 3 T cell receptor beta chains were all read from a single sample in a study of T-cell reconstitution after alpha-beta-depleted transplantation in children. Unique molecular identifiers were incorporated when the TCRbeta library was constructed. TCRdb reprocessed the PCR reads with MiXCR, giving one entry per CDR3 protein. The table lists about 500,000 distinct CDR3 sequences, about 33% of them singletons. The sequencing here drew on PBMCs from the stem cell graft donor, taken from the stem cell graft. These TCRs come from a human donor who donated a stem cell graft to a child with aplastic anemia.

This clonotype was observed a few times. The chain carries TRBV9 and TRBJ1-5, with 7 bases lining up with TRBD1. Germline values: CDR1 SGDLS, CDR2 YYNGEE. V gave up 5 bases and J gave up 6 bases; unmatched junction bases: 11. The CDR3 runs to 15 residues. The CDR3 bases are TGTGCCAGCAGACCAGATGACAGGGTAGTTCAGCCCCAGCATTTT. This encodes CASRPDDRVVQPQHF.

V is TRBV15 and J is TRBJ2-1; D tentatively fits TRBD1 or TRBD2 (5 bases each). The CDR3 length is 13 residues. CDR1 LNHNV and CDR2 YYDKDF come from the germline V gene (reference sequence). V was trimmed by 4 bases and J by 7 bases, leaving 11 bases between them. CDR3 amino acids: CATSTGTGNEQFF. In nucleotides, the CDR3 is TGTGCCACCAGCACCGGGACGGGGAATGAGCAGTTCTTC.

The chain links TRBV19 to TRBJ2-1; 14 nucleotides match TRBD2. CDR1 is LNHDA and CDR2 is SQIVND in the germline V gene (reference sequence). The CDR3 length is 15 residues. V shed 7 bases, J shed 16 bases, and the junction held 15 bases outside the gene matches. The CDR3 loop is CASTPTSGRAERGFF. The CDR3 nucleotides read TGTGCCAGTACCCCGACTAGCGGGAGGGCCGAACGCGGTTTCTTC.